The clone carrying this T cell receptor (beta chain) was seen only a few times. The target antigen is unknown. The data belong to a study of response to subunit inactivated influenza vaccine. Findings of the study overall: Only a handful of new T cells, the authors suggested, are recruited with each seasonal influenza vaccination.

V lost 0 bases and J lost 3; bases outside the gene matches: 4. The CDR3 is 16 residues long. Germline lookup yields CDR1 LGHNA and CDR2 YNFKEQ. Via MiXCR, TCRdb re-called the RT-PCR reads, giving one row per CDR3 protein. The sample has some 480,000 distinct CDR3 sequences; roughly 11% are singletons. Sequencing was performed on PBMCs from blood, taken 40 to 50 days after vaccination. This receptor was taken from a man between 50 and 59 years old who received an inactivated influenza vaccine. The chain employs TRBV4-2 and TRBJ2-3; 9 bases are a match to TRBD2. The CDR3 region has the DNA TGTGCCAGCAGCCAAGAATGGGCGGGAGGGACAGATACGCAGTATTTT. Translation: CASSQEWAGGTDTQYF.